These 27 T cell receptor beta chains came from one sample sequenced in a study of CD8+CD57+ T cells in acquired aplastic anemia. The patients chosen for sequencing had shown expansion of CD8+CD57+ cells (detected by flow cytometry). Both TCR beta VDJ combination and CDR3 sequence profiling were carried out. Genomic DNA was the template for this profiling. TCRdb reprocessed the reads with MiXCR, giving one entry per CDR3 protein. The data hold some 150,000 distinct CDR3 sequences, with approximately 52% observed a single time. Sample: sorted CD4+, CD8+, or CD8+CD57+ T cells (not recorded which) from PBMCs. These receptors all come from a human donor with aplastic anemia.

This clonotype was seen a single time. This chain connects TRBV29-1 to TRBJ2-7; 7 nucleotides agree with TRBD1. This CDR3 region has 13 residues. Unmatched junction bases numbered 8, after V lost 7 bases and J lost 2 bases. Germline V lookup: CDR1 SQVTM, CDR2 ANQGSEA. This CDR3 reads CSALGQETYEQYF. CDR3 sequence (DNA): TGCAGCGCCCTAGGACAGGAAACCTACGAGCAGTACTTC.

Worth noting for this clonotype: Mismatch with germline at one junction end may stem from a read error. V usage is TRBV12-3 or TRBV12-4 and J usage is TRBJ2-7; unclear D gene. CDR3 length: 14 residues. This chain's CDR3 is CASSFSPPPYDQYF. The CDR3 nucleotides are TGTGCCAGCAGTTTTAGCCCTCCCCCTTACGATCAGTACTTC.

In its sample, this clonotype was seen many times. The genes are TRBV4-1 and TRBJ1-6; D is unclear. The V gene lost 8 bases and the J gene lost 10 bases, with 21 bases spanning the gap. CDR1 and CDR2 from the germline V gene are MGHRA and YSYEKL. The CDR3 length is 15 residues. CDR3 sequence reads: CASSPPTENRSPLHF. The CDR3 nucleotides read TGCGCCAGCTCCCCCCCCACTGAGAATCGCTCACCCCTCCACTTT.

This clonotype has ten or more counts. This chain connects TRBV6-2 or TRBV6-3 to TRBJ2-1, with D possibly TRBD1 on 5 matching bases. Germline CDR1 and CDR2: MNHEY and SVGEGT. V was trimmed by 0 bases and J by 2 bases, leaving 8 bases between them. The CDR3 has 15 residues. As DNA, the CDR3 is TGTGCCAGCAGTTACTCAGGGGAAGCCTACAATGAGCAGTTCTTC. Its translation is CASSYSGEAYNEQFF.

This clonotype was seen at least ten times. The V and J genes are TRBV7-6 and TRBJ2-1; 8 nucleotides line up with TRBD2. The CDR3 is 15 amino acids. With 6 bases clipped from V and 6 bases from J, the junction kept 10 bases outside the gene matches. Germline V lookup: CDR1 SGHVS, CDR2 FNYEAQ. The CDR3 DNA is TGTGCCAGCAGTTCAAATCTAGCGGGCACCAATGAGCAGTTCTTC. Its protein product is CASSSNLAGTNEQFF.

This clonotype was observed a few times. The chain is built from TRBV20-1 and TRBJ2-3; 13 bases map to TRBD2. Germline CDR1 is DFQATT and CDR2 is SNEGSKA (reference sequence). The CDR3 length is 13 residues. CDR3 bases: TGCAGCGTCGGGACTAGCGGGGTAGATACGCAGTATTTT. Translating gives CSVGTSGVDTQYF.

The chain joins TRBV4-1 to TRBJ1-6; no reliable D call. The CDR3 covers 17 residues. Trimming removed 4 bases at V and 0 bases at J, with 13 bases between. From germline, CDR1 is MGHRA and CDR2 YSYEKL. The chain's CDR3 is CASSPLSHDSYNSPLHF. For the CDR3, the DNA is TGCGCCAGCAGCCCGCTGAGTCACGACTCCTATAATTCACCCCTCCACTTT.

The CDR3 nucleotides are TGTGCCAGCATGGCGGGGGCCTACTCCTACGAGCAGTACTTC. It is translated as CASMAGAYSYEQYF. The V and J genes are TRBV2 and TRBJ2-7; D may be TRBD2 (7 bases). Germline CDR1 SNHLY, CDR2 FYNNEI. V shed 7 bases and J shed 0 bases, with 13 bases lying between them. This CDR3 is 14 amino acids long.

The V gene is TRBV10-3, the J gene TRBJ2-3; D uncertain. Germline assignment: CDR1 ENHRY and CDR2 SYGVKD. Deletions cut 6 bases from V and 6 bases from J, with 7 bases between. The CDR3 is 11 residues long. The CDR3 loop is CAISQRDTQYF. The CDR3 nucleotides are TGTGCCATCAGCCAACGCGATACGCAGTATTTT.

The chain links TRBV24-1 to TRBJ1-2, with unresolved D. CDR3 length: 17 amino acids. V was shortened by 0 bases and J by 0 bases, with 13 bases between the two germline ends. Germline CDR1 KGHDR, CDR2 SFDVKD. DNA of the CDR3: TGTGCCACCAGTGATTTGCCAGGCGCCAGTCCTAACTATGGCTACACCTTC. Translation: CATSDLPGASPNYGYTF.

V and J are TRBV6-1 and TRBJ1-6; D is ambiguous. Per the germline V gene, CDR1 is MNHNS and CDR2 is SASEGT. V lost 3 bases and J lost 10, with 13 bases in between. This CDR3 contains 14 residues. The chain's CDR3 is CASSEAAQSSPLHF. DNA for the CDR3: TGTGCCAGCAGTGAGGCAGCCCAAAGCTCACCCCTCCACTTT.

With respect to this clonotype: Germline and junction disagree at one end, which may indicate a read error. The V gene is TRBV7-9, the J gene TRBJ2-1, with D possibly TRBD2 on 5 matching bases. The CDR3 is 15 residues long. In germline, CDR1 is SEHNR, CDR2 FQNEAQ (reference sequence). The CDR3 DNA reads TGTGCCAGCAGCTCGGGGATTACCTCCTACAATAAGCAGTTCTTC. This encodes CASSSGITSYNKQFF.

The chain employs TRBV10-3 and TRBJ2-1; 10 bases align to TRBD2. The germline V gene has CDR1 ENHRY and CDR2 SYGVKD. J was trimmed by 6 bases and V by 8 bases; bases with no gene match: 10. This CDR3 spans 15 amino acids. CDR3: CAIGPGTSAINEQFF. CDR3 sequence (DNA): TGTGCCATCGGGCCCGGGACTAGCGCGATCAATGAGCAGTTCTTC.

CDR3 amino acids: CASSTGTGGDTGELFF. The CDR3 nucleotides are TGTGCCAGTAGTACCGGGACAGGGGGGGACACCGGGGAGCTGTTTTTT. The rearrangement joins TRBV19 to TRBJ2-2, with 11 nucleotides matching TRBD1. CDR3 size: 16 residues. J was trimmed by 3 bases and V by 4 bases; bases with no gene match: 4. Germline V lookup: CDR1 LNHDA, CDR2 SQIVND (reference sequence).

The chain couples TRBV7-9 to TRBJ2-7; TRBD2 agrees at 11 bases. V dropped 5 bases and J dropped 3; count of bases not matched to a gene: 9. Germline values: CDR1 SEHNR, CDR2 FQNEAQ (reference sequence). The CDR3 spans 16 residues. The CDR3: CASSPARGLADYEQYF. In DNA form, the CDR3 reads TGTGCCAGCAGCCCGGCCAGGGGACTAGCGGACTACGAGCAGTACTTC.

The sample holds a few counts of this clonotype. The gene calls are TRBV6-2 or TRBV6-3 and TRBJ2-3; D might be TRBD2 (6 bases). The CDR3 contains 13 residues. V dropped 7 bases and J dropped 1 base, with 9 bases sitting between them. Germline CDR1 is MNHEY and CDR2 is SVGEGT. CDR3 loop: CASTPGGTDTQYF. As DNA, the CDR3 is TGTGCCAGCACCCCGGGGGGCACAGATACGCAGTATTTT.

The chain is built from TRBV7-3 and TRBJ2-7, with D possibly being TRBD1 (6 bases). V lost 1 base and J 7 bases, leaving 17 bases between the germline ends. Germline CDR1 reads SGHTA; CDR2 reads FQGTGA. The CDR3 has 15 amino acids. The CDR3 DNA sequence: TGTGCCAGCAGCTTAAACGGTAACAGGGAGTCGGAGCAGTACTTC. Translated, it gives CASSLNGNRESEQYF.

This clonotype was observed many times. The rearrangement joins TRBV7-6 to TRBJ2-3, with 7 bases aligning to TRBD2. Germline V lookup: CDR1 SGHVS, CDR2 FNYEAQ. V was pared by 5 bases and J by 5 bases, with 10 bases of the junction left unmatched. The CDR3 is 15 residues long. The CDR3 is CASSPGGRPVDTQYF. CDR3 bases: TGTGCCAGCAGCCCCGGGGGGAGGCCTGTAGATACGCAGTATTTT. The whole variable domain, remainder taken from reference TRBV7-6 and TRBJ2-3, is GAGVSQSPRYKVTKRGQDVALRCDPISGHVSLYWYRQALGQGPEFLTYFNYEAQQDKSGLPNDRFSAERPEGSISTLTIQRTEQRDSAMYRCASSPGGRPVDTQYFGPGTRLTVL.

Of note for this clonotype: The junction departs from the called germline gene at one end, perhaps through a read error. The J gene is TRBJ2-5, the V gene TRBV29-1, with D possibly being TRBD2 (5 bases). This CDR3 comprises 12 residues. Germline loops: CDR1 SQVTM, CDR2 ANQGSEA. CDR3 protein: CEEAAFQETQYF. The CDR3 DNA follows: TGTGAGGAAGCGGCTTTCCAAGAGACCCAGTACTTC.

As DNA, the CDR3 is TGTGCCAGCAAAAAAGAAGGGGGAAGCAATCAGCCCCAGCATTTT. Translating it yields CASKKEGGSNQPQHF. The chain recombines TRBV2 with TRBJ1-5, with a weak D call TRBD1 (6 bases). V lost 7 bases and J lost 1, with 14 bases in between. The CDR3 loop spans 15 amino acids. Per the germline V gene, CDR1 is SNHLY and CDR2 is FYNNEI.

V is TRBV19 and J is TRBJ1-5; 7 bases map to TRBD1. V lost 3 bases and J lost 7; bases outside the gene matches: 6. This CDR3 spans 14 amino acids. In germline, CDR1 is LNHDA, CDR2 SQIVND (reference sequence). The CDR3 spells CASSISGGGQPQHF. As DNA, the CDR3 is TGTGCCAGTAGTATCTCAGGGGGGGGACAGCCCCAGCATTTT.

The chain has TRBV29-1 and TRBJ2-7; tentative D call: TRBD2 (6 bases). In germline, CDR1 is SQVTM, CDR2 ANQGSEA. The germline V and J ends were trimmed by 5 bases and 2 bases, with 19 bases remaining between them. The CDR3 spans 15 residues. The CDR3 bases are TGCAGCGTTTTAGGTGTCGGGGGAGTCCCCTACGAGCAGTACTTC. Translated: CSVLGVGGVPYEQYF.

The rearrangement joins TRBV20-1 to TRBJ2-3; 11 positions match TRBD2. The V and J ends lost 0 bases and 3 bases, in that order; junction bases with no gene match: 14. Germline CDR1 reads DFQATT; CDR2 reads SNEGSKA (reference sequence). The CDR3 sequence is 19 residues long. The CDR3 DNA is TGCAGTGCTAGAGATCGCTTGGATAGCGGGAGGGCAAGGACAGATACGCAGTATTTT. It specifies CSARDRLDSGRARTDTQYF.

This clonotype was counted at least ten times. The rearrangement uses TRBV4-3 and TRBJ1-1; maybe TRBD1 (5 bases). This CDR3 comprises 15 residues. The V and J ends lost 4 bases and 4 bases respectively, with 16 bases between them. The germline V gene encodes CDR1 LGHNA and CDR2 YSLEER. The CDR3 loop reads CASSLSRAGGTEAFF. CDR3 nucleotides: TGCGCCAGCAGCCTCTCCAGGGCCGGTGGCACTGAAGCTTTCTTT.

In this sample, this clonotype turned up once. The chain links TRBV5-4 to TRBJ2-7; D gene unclear. The V and J ends lost 0 bases and 0 bases respectively, with 10 bases between them. The germline gives CDR1 SGHNT, CDR2 YYREEE (reference sequence). The CDR3 has 15 amino acids. The CDR3 region is CASSLAQAVSYEQYF. DNA for the CDR3: TGTGCCAGCAGCTTGGCGCAGGCAGTCTCCTACGAGCAGTACTTC.

Ten or more counts support this clonotype. V is TRBV5-4 and J is TRBJ2-1; the match to TRBD2 covers 12 bases. With 4 bases clipped from V and 1 base from J, the junction kept 3 bases outside the gene matches. The CDR3 consists of 16 residues. Germline loops: CDR1 SGHNT, CDR2 YYREEE (reference sequence). CDR3 amino acids: CASSRTSGTSYNEQFF. In nucleotides, the CDR3 is TGTGCCAGCAGCAGGACTAGCGGGACTTCCTACAATGAGCAGTTCTTC. The complete variable domain, with remaining parts taken from reference TRBV5-4 and TRBJ2-1, reads ETGVTQSPTHLIKTRGQQVTLRCSSQSGHNTVSWYQQALGQGPQFIFQYYREEENGRGNFPPRFSGLQFPNYSSELNVNALELDDSALYLCASSRTSGTSYNEQFFGPGTRLTVL.

There are many counts of this clonotype. The rearrangement links TRBV19 to TRBJ1-5, with TRBD1 as a possible D gene (5 bases). The CDR3 is 14 amino acids. Germline V gene sequence: CDR1 LNHDA, CDR2 SQIVND (reference sequence). Between the trimmed V and J ends, which lost 4 bases and 5 bases, there was a span of 12 bases. CDR3 loop: CASSNDRRDQPQHF. In nucleotides, the CDR3 is TGTGCCAGTAGTAACGACAGAAGGGATCAGCCCCAGCATTTT.